The T cell receptor beta chain under discussion was sequenced for a study of patients and donors after allogeneic stem cell transplantation. Trimming took 5 bases from V and 0 from J, leaving 11 bases between them. The CDR3 consists of 15 residues. CDR1 is MNHEY and CDR2 is SVGAGI in the germline V gene. TCRdb called the RT-PCR reads again in MiXCR, with one record for every CDR3 protein. The sample lists about 110,000 distinct CDR3 sequences, approximately 40% occurring once. The sequenced material came from blood, either unsorted or a sorted T cell fraction (not recorded which). V gene TRBV6-5 combines with J gene TRBJ2-4; D remains ambiguous. This sequence was found in a human donor who was either an allogeneic HSCT recipient or a stem cell or donor lymphocyte infusion donor (not recorded which). It is not recorded whose cells these are; they may come from a transplant donor. CDR3 nucleotides: TGTGCCAGCAGTCCGCGGAGACTAGCCAAAAACATTCAGTACTTC. Amino acid sequence: CASSPRRLAKNIQYF.